These T cell receptor beta chains were read from a single sample in a study of CD8 T cells in ankylosing spondylitis. Via MiXCR, TCRdb re-called the 5' RACE reads, giving one row per CDR3 protein. The sample gives more than 110,000 distinct CDR3 sequences, 7% to 9% of which show up once; 7.3% is in the top ten. Sequencing was performed on synovial fluid, either unsorted or a sorted T cell fraction (not recorded which). The receptors here all came from a male donor with ankylosing spondylitis. The CDR3 runs from the conserved cysteine through the conserved F or W. The D gene is left open where the match is weak. Clone sizes are given selectively: once, few, many, or a class where the clone is expanded.

cdr3_nt	cdr3_aa	v_call	clone_size	j_call	d_call
TGCGCCAGCAGCGGAGACACCTCATCCCCTATGAACACTGAAGCTTTCTTT	CASSGDTSSPMNTEAFF	TRBV5-1	few	TRBJ1-1	-
TGTGCCAGCAGTTACGGTGGGTTCTACGAGCAGTACTTC	CASSYGGFYEQYF	TRBV6-5	-	TRBJ2-7	-
TGTGCCAGCAGCTTGGTATCAGGGAAGTTACAGTACTTC	CASSLVSGKLQYF	TRBV5-6	many	TRBJ2-7	-
TGCAGTGCGCCACTTCGAACAGGGGGGACAGATACGCAGTATTTT	CSAPLRTGGTDTQYF	TRBV20-1	many	TRBJ2-3	TRBD1
TGTGCCAGCCTCCCTTTAGAAATGGTCTCCTACGAGCAGTACTTC	CASLPLEMVSYEQYF	TRBV28	many	TRBJ2-7	-
TGTGCCAGCAGGGGACAGGGGGCTTATGGCTACACCTTC	CASRGQGAYGYTF	TRBV5-6	few	TRBJ1-2	TRBD1
TGCGCCAGCAGCTTGCGGGTGTTGAACACCGGGGAGCTGTTTTTT	CASSLRVLNTGELFF	TRBV5-1	few	TRBJ2-2	-
TGCAGTGCTAGAGGAAGAGCGGGAGACAACAATGAGCAGTTCTTC	CSARGRAGDNNEQFF	TRBV20-1	-	TRBJ2-1	TRBD2
TGCGCCAGCAGCCAAATACAGGGTAACTATGGCTACACCTTC	CASSQIQGNYGYTF	TRBV4-3	few	TRBJ1-2	-
TGTGCCAGCAGCTTTCTCCCGGGCTCTAACACTGAAGCTTTCTTT	CASSFLPGSNTEAFF	TRBV7-6	few	TRBJ1-1	-
TGTGCCAGCAGCCGCTTGGGGGCGCATCAAGAGACCCAGTACTTC	CASSRLGAHQETQYF	TRBV11-2	-	TRBJ2-5	-
TGTGCCAGCAGCTGGGGGACCACCTACGAGCAGTACTTC	CASSWGTTYEQYF	TRBV5-6	few	TRBJ2-7	-
TGTGCCAGCAGCTTAGTAGGGGTTCAGGAGACCCAGTACTTC	CASSLVGVQETQYF	TRBV7-8	-	TRBJ2-5	-